Presented here are 3 T cell receptor beta chains from one specimen sequenced in a study of blood T cells in healthy people across ages. The authors ran a second PCR of roughly 6 to 12 cycles using a sample-barcoded 5' primer and a J-beta primer mix. TCRdb re-called the 5' RACE reads through MiXCR, storing one row per CDR3 protein. The sample has about 1,400,000 distinct CDR3 sequences, approximately 59% seen once; the top ten hold over 6.5%. The sample comprised blood. These receptors came from a man younger than 35 in good health.

V gene TRBV10-3 combines with J gene TRBJ2-7; a possible D gene is TRBD2 (6 bases). The CDR3 contains 14 residues. Trimming removed 7 bases from V and 4 bases from J, with 17 bases in between. Germline V gives CDR1 ENHRY, CDR2 SYGVKD. CDR3 region: CAIMGTEGSYEQYF. Here the CDR3 DNA reads TGTGCCATCATGGGGACGGAGGGGTCGTACGAGCAGTACTTC.

This clonotype has only a few counts. The chain couples TRBV7-9 to TRBJ1-2; D is unresolved. Trimming cost V 7 bases and J 6 bases, with 12 bases left between them. The CDR3 length is 12 residues. The V gene's germline CDR1 is SEHNR and CDR2 FQNEAQ (reference sequence). The CDR3 nucleotides are TGTGCCAGCAACATTGGAAAGAATGGCTACACCTTC. This codes for CASNIGKNGYTF.

This clonotype was detected once. This chain uses TRBV6-1 with TRBJ2-7, with TRBD1 matching over 11 bases. The germline gives CDR1 MNHNS, CDR2 SASEGT. The length of the CDR3 is 13 residues. Trimming cost V 10 bases and J 4 bases; bases outside gene matches: 6. The CDR3 reads CAISGQGAYEQYF. CDR3 DNA: TGTGCCATCAGCGGACAGGGGGCTTACGAGCAGTACTTC.